This TCR beta chain is drawn from a study of early T cells in non-severe SARS-CoV-2 infection. As for the study in general: Bulk RNA from unsorted whole blood was sequenced; chains were unpaired.

TCRdb re-called the 5' RACE reads through MiXCR, storing one row per CDR3 protein. The table has some 87,000 distinct CDR3 sequences, roughly an eighth seen once. V was pared by 7 bases and J by 0 bases, with 5 bases of the junction left unmatched. CDR3 length equals 14 residues. The germline CDR1 and CDR2 sequences are SQVTM and ANQGSEA. The sample was whole blood. This sequence originates from an adult who was a healthcare worker with PCR-confirmed SARS-CoV-2 infection or an uninfected control (not recorded which). This rearrangement joins TRBV29-1 to TRBJ1-3, with 8 bases that match TRBD1. For the CDR3, the DNA is TGCAGCGCTAGGACAGGGCCCTCTGGAAACACCATATATTTT. Translating it yields CSARTGPSGNTIYF. The full variable domain, completed using reference TRBV29-1 and TRBJ1-3, is SAVISQKPSRDICQRGTSLTIQCQVDSQVTMMFWYRQQPGQSLTLIATANQGSEATYESGFVIDKFPISRPNLTFSTLTVSNMSPEDSSIYLCSARTGPSGNTIYFGEGSWLTVV.